These 27 T cell receptor beta chains were all obtained from the same sample, sequenced in a study of blood T cells in healthy people across ages. Primers used in a second PCR of roughly 7 to 12 cycles were a sample-barcoded 5' primer and a J-beta primer mix. TCRdb re-analysed the 5' RACE reads in MiXCR, keeping a single row per CDR3 protein. The sample consists of approximately 800,000 distinct CDR3 sequences, more than 55% of them appearing once. The sample taken for sequencing was blood. The receptor source for this set is a man aged 35-49 years in good health.

The V and J genes are TRBV24-1 and TRBJ1-2; 9 positions agree with TRBD1. The CDR3 loop spans 16 amino acids. Unmatched junction bases numbered 10, after V lost 1 base and J lost 8 bases. Germline CDR1 reads KGHDR; CDR2 reads SFDVKD. The CDR3 here is CATSDFRGTGSGGYTF. As DNA, the CDR3 is TGTGCCACCAGTGATTTCCGAGGGACAGGGTCCGGAGGCTACACCTTC.

The rearrangement links TRBV27 to TRBJ2-1; 13 bases align to TRBD2. Trimming removed 6 bases from V and 4 bases from J; junction bases left unmatched: 6. Germline CDR1 and CDR2: MNHEY and SMNVEV (reference sequence). The CDR3 is made up of 16 amino acids. The CDR3 DNA follows: TGTGCCAGCAGCGAGGGACTAGCGGGACGGTACAATGAGCAGTTCTTC. It yields the protein CASSEGLAGRYNEQFF.

About this clonotype itself: The junction does not match germline at one end; this may be a read error. The chain's CDR3 is CAGSRNSGLAGLYNEQFF. CDR3 sequence (DNA): TGTGCCGGCAGCCGTAATTCAGGACTAGCAGGACTTTACAATGAGCAGTTCTTC. The V call is TRBV7-2, the J call TRBJ2-1, with 8 bases lining up with TRBD2. The V gene's germline CDR1 is SGHTA and CDR2 FQGNSA. The CDR3 has 18 residues.

This clonotype appeared a few times. This may come from a read error, since a much larger clone is one base off. The chain uses TRBV5-1 and TRBJ2-5, with unresolved D. Germline CDR1 is SGHRS and CDR2 is YFSETQ. V lost 0 bases and J 5 bases, leaving 5 bases between the germline ends. The CDR3 loop spans 12 amino acids. Here the CDR3 DNA reads TGCGCCAGCAGCTTGGATCCGGAGACCCAGTACTTC. It yields the protein CASSLDPETQYF.

The rearrangement joins TRBV2 to TRBJ2-1, with D hard to call. Germline CDR1 reads SNHLY; CDR2 reads FYNNEI. The CDR3 has 11 residues. V was cut by 11 bases and J by 6 bases, with 11 bases left in between. The CDR3 sequence: CALRPSNEQFF. Here the CDR3 DNA reads TGTGCCCTGCGCCCTTCCAATGAGCAGTTCTTC. The full variable domain, with the rest looked up from reference TRBV2 and TRBJ2-1, is EPEVTQTPSHQVTQMGQEVILRCVPISNHLYFYWYRQILGQKVEFLVSFYNNEISEKSEIFDDQFSVERPDGSNFTLKIRSTKLEDSAMYFCALRPSNEQFFGPGTRLTVL.

The chain is built from TRBV5-1 and TRBJ2-7; D is uncertain. Looked up from germline, CDR1 is SGHRS and CDR2 is YFSETQ. The CDR3 runs 13 residues. V lost 4 bases and J 5 bases, leaving 13 bases between the germline ends. The CDR3 spells CASSLPTPDEQYF. CDR3 in DNA: TGCGCCAGCAGCCTACCAACACCCGACGAGCAGTACTTC.

In its sample, this clonotype was seen a few times. The chain joins TRBV9 to TRBJ2-2, with D possibly TRBD2 on 6 matching bases. The germline V and J ends were trimmed by 4 bases and 7 bases, with 14 bases remaining between them. The CDR3 length is 14 residues. Germline CDR1 is SGDLS and CDR2 is YYNGEE. The CDR3: CASSSGWEDGELFF. The CDR3 region has the DNA TGTGCCAGCAGCAGTGGGTGGGAGGACGGGGAGCTGTTTTTT. Drawing the rest from reference TRBV9 and TRBJ2-2, the complete variable domain is DSGVTQTPKHLITATGQRVTLRCSPRSGDLSVYWYQQSLDQGLQFLIQYYNGEERAKGNILERFSAQQFPDLHSELNLSSLELGDSALYFCASSSGWEDGELFFGEGSRLTVL.

The chain joins TRBV28 to TRBJ2-7; D is uncertain. The CDR3 runs 15 residues. Between the trimmed V and J ends, which lost 4 bases and 4 bases, there was a span of 17 bases. The germline V gene has CDR1 MDHEN and CDR2 SYDVKM. The CDR3 sequence is CASSSGPTPNYEQYF. The CDR3 DNA sequence: TGTGCCAGCAGTTCAGGTCCTACTCCAAATTACGAGCAGTACTTC.

The chain joins TRBV12-3 or TRBV12-4 to TRBJ2-5; 7 positions agree with TRBD2. The CDR3 sequence is 15 residues long. The V gene end was trimmed by 3 bases and the J gene end by 5 bases; junction bases not matched to a gene: 9. The CDR3 region is CASSFSGGGTETQYF. The CDR3 DNA sequence: TGTGCCAGCAGTTTTTCGGGCGGGGGTACTGAGACCCAGTACTTC.

This chain connects TRBV7-2 to TRBJ2-5, with TRBD2 matching 9 bases. The ends lost 4 bases at V and 4 bases at J; junction bases unmatched: 13. The CDR3 loop spans 17 amino acids. The germline gives CDR1 SGHTA, CDR2 FQGNSA. CDR3 coding DNA: TGTGCCAGCAGCTACCCAGAACCGGGACTAGCTCTAGAGACCCAGTACTTC. Translating it yields CASSYPEPGLALETQYF.

The chain combines TRBV6-1 with TRBJ2-1; D is perhaps TRBD1 or TRBD2 (5 bases each). CDR1 and CDR2 (germline): MNHNS, SASEGT. With 6 bases removed from V and 1 base from J, the gap between germline ends came to 19 bases. The CDR3 loop spans 17 amino acids. This CDR3 reads CASSHYSGRPSYNEQFF. As DNA, the CDR3 is TGTGCCAGCAGCCATTATTCGGGACGACCTTCCTACAATGAGCAGTTCTTC.

The V gene is TRBV20-1, the J gene TRBJ2-5; the D call may be TRBD1 or TRBD2 (5 bases each). V was shortened by 0 bases and J by 3 bases, with 8 bases between the two germline ends. Per the germline V gene, CDR1 is DFQATT and CDR2 is SNEGSKA (reference sequence). This CDR3 contains 13 residues. The CDR3 here is CSARDLGEETQYF. The CDR3 DNA reads as TGCAGTGCTAGAGATCTGGGGGAAGAGACCCAGTACTTC.

The rearrangement links TRBV7-9 to TRBJ1-4; D remains unclear. The V gene lost 4 bases and the J gene lost 7 bases, with 16 bases spanning the gap. Germline V gene lookup returns CDR1 SEHNR and CDR2 FQNEAQ (reference sequence). The CDR3 has 15 residues. The CDR3 DNA reads as TGTGCCAGCAGCTCCGCCGGGAAAGACCGTGAAAAACTGTTTTTT. Amino acid sequence: CASSSAGKDREKLFF.

This clonotype was counted a few times. This chain connects TRBV9 to TRBJ2-3; 12 bases are shared with TRBD2. CDR1 is SGDLS and CDR2 is YYNGEE in the germline V gene. V lost 3 bases, J lost 1 base, and 9 bases stayed unmatched. This CDR3 has 18 amino acids. The CDR3 sequence is CASSGGLAGPLGTDTQYF. The CDR3 DNA reads as TGTGCCAGCAGCGGGGGACTAGCGGGCCCTTTAGGCACAGATACGCAGTATTTT.

This clonotype was counted ten times or more. This chain joins TRBV6-5 and TRBJ1-1, with D perhaps matching TRBD1 (5 bases). With 6 bases removed from V and 6 bases from J, the gap between germline ends came to 11 bases. There are 12 residues in the CDR3. Per the germline V gene, CDR1 is MNHEY and CDR2 is SVGAGI. CDR3 sequence: CASSRRDPEAFF. CDR3 DNA sequence: TGTGCCAGCAGCCGCAGGGACCCTGAAGCTTTCTTT.

The genes are TRBV7-2 and TRBJ2-3; tentative D call: TRBD1 (6 bases). Trimming left V 5 bases short and J 2 bases short, with 11 bases between. The CDR3 has 14 residues. CDR1 and CDR2 (germline): SGHTA, FQGNSA. CDR3 bases: TGTGCCAGCAGCATAGACAGGTACACAGATACGCAGTATTTT. Translation gives CASSIDRYTDTQYF.

This clonotype appeared once. The CDR3 loop reads CASSWFRDRGQDEQYF. CDR3 sequence (DNA): TGTGCCAGCAGCTGGTTCCGGGACAGGGGGCAGGATGAGCAGTACTTC. V usage is TRBV7-9 and J usage is TRBJ2-5; 12 positions agree with TRBD1. The germline CDR1 and CDR2 sequences are SEHNR and FQNEAQ (reference sequence). The CDR3 spans 16 residues. V trimming: 4 bases; J trimming: 11 bases; junction bases outside the gene matches: 14.

This chain connects TRBV29-1 to TRBJ2-4; 9 bases are a match to TRBD1. With the DNA end fitting TRBJ2-7 better, the J assignment may be wrong. The CDR3 contains 14 residues. Germline CDR1 and CDR2: SQVTM and ANQGSEA. CDR3 region: CSVVEQGAVNEQYF. Written as DNA, the CDR3 is TGCAGCGTTGTCGAACAGGGGGCTGTCAACGAGCAGTACTTC.

The rearrangement uses TRBV28 and TRBJ2-4; 9 bases agree with TRBD2. The J call may be in error: the DNA end matches TRBJ2-7 better. The V gene's germline CDR1 is MDHEN and CDR2 SYDVKM. The CDR3 extends over 14 amino acids. CDR3 amino acids: CASSEREVRYEQYF. The CDR3 DNA reads as TGTGCCAGCAGCGAGCGGGAGGTGCGCTACGAGCAGTACTTC.

V is TRBV20-1 and J is TRBJ2-5; D is tentatively TRBD1 or TRBD2 (5 bases each). Germline V gives CDR1 DFQATT, CDR2 SNEGSKA (reference sequence). V lost 0 bases and J 5 bases, leaving 13 bases between the germline ends. The length of the CDR3 is 14 residues. CDR3 in amino acids: CSARDLGDGETQYF. The DNA for the CDR3 is TGCAGTGCTAGAGATTTGGGGGATGGGGAGACCCAGTACTTC.

The V and J genes are TRBV29-1 and TRBJ1-1, with a weak D call TRBD1 (6 bases). The germline V gene has CDR1 SQVTM and CDR2 ANQGSEA. The CDR3 is 13 residues long. Trimming cost V 7 bases and J 5 bases, with 17 bases left between them. The CDR3 DNA follows: TGCAGCGCGGTTACCAGGGGAGGGACTGAAGCTTTCTTT. This translates into CSAVTRGGTEAFF.

The gene calls are TRBV9 and TRBJ2-3, with a possible D match to TRBD2 (7 bases). The V end was cut by 2 bases, the J end by 0 bases, with 22 bases between. This CDR3 has 19 amino acids. Germline CDR1 and CDR2: SGDLS and YYNGEE. The CDR3 nucleotides read TGTGCCAGCAGCGTCCTCGGGGGGCCGACCTATACTAGCACAGATACGCAGTATTTT. Protein sequence: CASSVLGGPTYTSTDTQYF.

As to this clonotype: It may be a read error: a sequence one base away is much more abundant. The chain uses TRBV2 and TRBJ2-1; D not certain. V was pared by 4 bases and J by 2 bases, with 6 bases between. Germline V gives CDR1 SNHLY, CDR2 FYNNEI. The CDR3 is 13 amino acids. The CDR3 sequence: CASSAEAYNEQFF. The CDR3 region has the DNA TGTGCCAGCAGTGCTGAAGCCTACAATGAGCAGTTCTTC. Looking up the rest from reference TRBV2 and TRBJ2-1 gives the full variable domain: EPEVTQTPSHQVTQMGQEVILRCVPISNHLYFYWYRQILGQKVEFLVSFYNNEISEKSEIFDDQFSVERPDGSNFTLKIRSTKLEDSAMYFCASSAEAYNEQFFGPGTRLTVL.

The chain has TRBV7-2 and TRBJ2-1; 7 bases fit TRBD2. V was clipped by 5 bases and J by 8 bases; unmatched bases: 12. Germline-derived CDR1 and CDR2 are SGHTA and FQGNSA. The CDR3 extends over 15 amino acids. The CDR3 nucleotides are TGTGCCAGCAGCACCGGGAGGCCCCCCATGGATGAGCAGTTCTTC. Translation: CASSTGRPPMDEQFF.

This clonotype was detected a few times. The chain links TRBV6-1 to TRBJ2-1; 11 nucleotides align to TRBD2. The trim removed 8 bases at V and 8 bases at J, leaving 8 bases unmatched. Germline CDR1 reads MNHNS; CDR2 reads SASEGT. This CDR3 has 14 residues. The CDR3: CASAGTSGAYEQFF. The DNA of the CDR3 is TGTGCCAGCGCCGGGACTAGCGGAGCTTATGAGCAGTTCTTC.

V gene TRBV27 combines with J gene TRBJ2-7, with TRBD1 identical over 10 bases. The CDR3 covers 16 residues. Germline-derived CDR1 and CDR2 are MNHEY and SMNVEV (reference sequence). Unmatched junction bases numbered 10, after V lost 7 bases and J lost 1 base. The CDR3: CASTPTGTGASYEQYF. The CDR3, as DNA: TGTGCCAGCACCCCTACGGGGACAGGGGCGTCCTACGAGCAGTACTTC.

V usage is TRBV18 and J usage is TRBJ2-1; 8 bases are shared with TRBD2. The end of the DNA aligns better with TRBJ2-7, so the J call may be wrong. In germline, CDR1 is KGHSH, CDR2 LQKENI. The CDR3 runs 16 residues. CDR3 nucleotides: TGTGCCAGCTCACCACTCCGCCGGGGGGGAGGCGATGAGCAGTACTTC. Translated, it gives CASSPLRRGGGDEQYF.